One sample yielded the 25 T cell receptor beta chains listed below, sequenced in a study of OX40 agonist ivuxolimab in advanced cancers. Using immunoSEQ multiplex PCR, the repertoire was profiled, and TCRdb retains in-frame clones only, with some absent. The data hold 67,000 or so clones, with 88% observed a single time. Sequencing used CD4+ or CD8+ T cells sorted from blood, obtained in a trial of the OX40 agonist ivuxolimab. These receptors all stem from an adult with an advanced solid tumor such as melanoma, head and neck, liver or kidney cancer.

This clone was counted once. The V gene is TRBV5-4, the J gene TRBJ2-5; 13 bases are a match to TRBD2. Losses at the gene ends were 3 bases for V and 7 bases for J; bases not matched to a gene: 12. Germline CDR1 is SGHNT and CDR2 is YYREEE (reference sequence). This CDR3 contains 17 residues. CDR3 loop: CASSWTSGSTPIRTQYF. As DNA, the CDR3 is TGTGCCAGCAGCTGGACTAGCGGGAGCACCCCCATTAGGACCCAGTACTTC.

J is TRBJ2-1 and V is TRBV7-2, with 13 positions matching TRBD2. Germline trimming cut 5 bases from V and 6 bases from J; bases unmatched to any gene: 10. Germline CDR1 SGHTA, CDR2 FQGNSA. The CDR3 is 17 residues long. The CDR3 nucleotides are TGTGCCAGCAGCGCCATCCTGGGACTAGCGGGGAGCAATGAGCAGTTCTTC. This gives the protein CASSAILGLAGSNEQFF.

The J gene is TRBJ1-2, the V gene TRBV29-1; D gene ambiguous. The CDR3 loop spans 13 amino acids. Trimming removed 3 bases at V and 3 bases at J, with 11 bases between. Germline CDR1 is SQVTM and CDR2 is ANQGSEA. CDR3 DNA sequence: TGCAGCGTTGACACCGGTGTCGACTATGGCTACACCTTC. Translated, it gives CSVDTGVDYGYTF.

This clone showed up just a few times. The chain joins TRBV4-2 to TRBJ2-5; TRBD2 agrees at 8 bases. Germline assignment: CDR1 LGHNA and CDR2 YNFKEQ. The CDR3 runs 17 residues. J lost 0 bases, V lost 0 bases, and 6 bases had no gene match. The CDR3 loop reads CASSQDGQAGDQETQYF. The CDR3 DNA sequence: TGTGCCAGCAGCCAAGATGGGCAAGCGGGGGACCAAGAGACCCAGTACTTC.

This rearrangement joins TRBV5-6 to TRBJ2-3, with a weak D call TRBD2 (5 bases). Trimming removed 2 bases at V and 4 bases at J, with 11 bases between. The CDR3 runs 14 residues. CDR1 and CDR2 (germline): SGHDT, YYEEEE. As DNA, the CDR3 is TGTGCCAGCAGCTTCCGGAGAGGGCCAGATACGCAGTATTTT. This codes for CASSFRRGPDTQYF.

As concerns this clone: The junction shows a germline mismatch at one end, possibly a read error. V usage is TRBV7-2 and J usage is TRBJ2-3; unclear D gene. The CDR3 has 12 amino acids. The germline V gene encodes CDR1 SGHTA and CDR2 FQGNSA. The CDR3 reads CASSRSRDTQYF. DNA of the CDR3: TGTGCCAGCAGCAGAAGCAGAGATACGCAGTATTTT. Together with reference TRBV7-2 and TRBJ2-3, the CDR3 gives the full variable domain: GAGVSQSPSNKVTEKGKDVELRCDPISGHTALYWYRQSLGQGLEFLIYFQGNSAPDKSGLPSDRFSAERTGGSVSTLTIQRTQQEDSAVYLCASSRSRDTQYFGPGTRLTVL.

This chain joins TRBV10-2 and TRBJ1-2; TRBD1 matches 8 bases. Per the germline V gene, CDR1 is WSHSY and CDR2 is SAAADI. The junction had 4 bases not matched to a gene; V was cut back by 4 bases and J by 3 bases. The CDR3 loop spans 14 amino acids. CDR3 sequence: CASSVLTGDYGYTF. As DNA, the CDR3 is TGCGCCAGCAGTGTCCTGACAGGGGACTATGGCTACACCTTC.

The chain has TRBV29-1 and TRBJ2-5, with TRBD1 matching 7 bases. The CDR3 is 13 amino acids. Per germline, CDR1 SQVTM and CDR2 ANQGSEA. With 4 bases clipped from V and 0 bases from J, the junction kept 2 bases outside the gene matches. The CDR3 loop is CSVAGTDQETQYF. In nucleotides, the CDR3 is TGCAGCGTTGCCGGGACAGACCAAGAGACCCAGTACTTC.

The V call is TRBV7-8, the J call TRBJ2-3; D perhaps matches TRBD1 (6 bases). V was cut by 6 bases and J by 2 bases, with 15 bases left in between. This CDR3 spans 15 amino acids. Germline V gene data show CDR1 as SGHVS and CDR2 as FQNEAQ. This CDR3 is CASSPHRAPTDTQYF. CDR3 DNA sequence: TGTGCCAGCAGTCCTCACAGGGCGCCCACAGATACGCAGTATTTT.

This chain uses TRBV6-5 with TRBJ1-3; D is unresolved. V dropped 5 bases and J dropped 4 bases, with 12 bases sitting between them. The CDR3 has 14 residues. CDR1 is MNHEY and CDR2 is SVGAGI in the germline V gene. The CDR3 DNA sequence: TGTGCCAGCAGTACCGGGATCGCGGGAAACACCATATATTTT. Protein: CASSTGIAGNTIYF.

V and J are TRBV28 and TRBJ2-1, with 7 bases matching TRBD2. CDR3 length: 15 residues. The germline gives CDR1 MDHEN, CDR2 SYDVKM. Trimming at V came to 5 bases and at J to 4 bases, leaving 8 bases not matched to a gene. The CDR3 here is CASSTVGRVYNEQFF. The CDR3 nucleotides read TGTGCCAGCAGTACGGTAGGGAGGGTTTACAATGAGCAGTTCTTC. Complete variable domain (other parts from reference TRBV28 and TRBJ2-1): DVKVTQSSRYLVKRTGEKVFLECVQDMDHENMFWYRQDPGLGLRLIYFSYDVKMKEKGDIPEGYSVSREKKERFSLILESASTNQTSMYLCASSTVGRVYNEQFFGPGTRLTVL.

Only one count was recorded for this clone. The gene calls are TRBV2 and TRBJ2-1; the match to TRBD2 covers 11 bases. V was pared by 6 bases and J by 3 bases, with 1 base of the junction left unmatched. CDR1 is SNHLY, CDR2 FYNNEI, per germline. The CDR3 spans 14 residues. The CDR3 reads CASRGTSGYNEQFF. CDR3 DNA: TGTGCCAGCAGAGGGACTAGCGGCTACAATGAGCAGTTCTTC.

The chain recombines TRBV7-2 with TRBJ2-1; maybe TRBD2 (6 bases). Germline V CDR1 and CDR2: SGHTA, FQGNSA. The CDR3 is 16 amino acids. V lost 7 bases, J lost 0 bases, and 16 bases lay in between. The CDR3 DNA reads as TGTGCCAGCAAGTCCTTAGCGGAGAGCTCCTACAATGAGCAGTTCTTC. It specifies CASKSLAESSYNEQFF.

The V and J genes are TRBV10-2 and TRBJ2-1; a possible D gene is TRBD1 (6 bases). This CDR3 is built from 14 residues. V shed 0 bases and J shed 11 bases, with 14 bases lying between them. Per germline, CDR1 WSHSY and CDR2 SAAADI. CDR3 nucleotides: TGCGCCAGCAGTGAGTCGGAGGACAGAAACAAGCAGTTCTTC. Its protein is CASSESEDRNKQFF.

The chain couples TRBV10-2 to TRBJ2-5, with D perhaps given as TRBD1 or TRBD2 (5 bases each). The CDR3 sequence is 14 residues long. Trimming took off 6 bases at V and 5 bases at J, with 16 bases between the two ends. The germline gives CDR1 WSHSY, CDR2 SAAADI. The CDR3 sequence: CASRPGTRGETQYF. The CDR3 DNA is TGCGCCAGCAGGCCCGGGACCCGCGGGGAGACCCAGTACTTC.

This chain joins TRBV5-1 and TRBJ2-6, with TRBD1 identical over 7 bases. The V and J ends lost 7 bases and 4 bases, in that order; junction bases with no gene match: 5. In germline, CDR1 is SGHRS, CDR2 YFSETQ. This CDR3 has 14 amino acids. CDR3: CASERGHGANVLTF. The CDR3 DNA is TGCGCCAGCGAAAGGGGGCACGGGGCCAACGTCCTGACTTTC.

The chain carries TRBV5-1 and TRBJ2-7; TRBD2 might be the D (5 bases). The germline V gene encodes CDR1 SGHRS and CDR2 YFSETQ. Trimming removed 0 bases at V and 2 bases at J, with 15 bases between. The CDR3 is 16 residues long. The CDR3 sequence is CASSLGAPSLTYEQYF. Here the CDR3 DNA reads TGCGCCAGCAGCTTGGGGGCCCCTAGCTTAACCTACGAGCAGTACTTC.

The chain carries TRBV5-1 and TRBJ2-1; 13 nucleotides agree with TRBD2. The germline gives CDR1 SGHRS, CDR2 YFSETQ. The CDR3 sequence is 16 residues long. V trimming: 3 bases; J trimming: 8 bases; junction bases outside the gene matches: 8. The CDR3 is CASSYGLAGVGDEQFF. CDR3 sequence (DNA): TGCGCCAGCAGCTACGGACTAGCGGGAGTGGGTGATGAGCAGTTCTTC.

The chain combines TRBV5-4 with TRBJ2-1, with a possible D match to TRBD2 (7 bases). Looked up from germline, CDR1 is SGHNT and CDR2 is YYREEE (reference sequence). V gave up 1 base and J gave up 8 bases, with 16 bases separating them. CDR3 length: 15 amino acids. The chain's CDR3 is CASSLMGGPGDEQFF. The CDR3, as DNA: TGTGCCAGCAGCTTGATGGGGGGGCCTGGCGATGAGCAGTTCTTC.

The chain combines TRBV18 with TRBJ1-2; no reliable D call. Between the trimmed V and J ends, which lost 3 bases and 6 bases, there was a span of 8 bases. CDR3 length equals 12 residues. Per germline, CDR1 KGHSH and CDR2 LQKENI. The CDR3 region has the DNA TGTGCCAGCTCACCTGACGGGGATGGCTACACCTTC. Amino acids: CASSPDGDGYTF.

The CDR3 is CASRHRTLREEKLFF. The CDR3 DNA reads TGTGCCAGCAGGCACCGGACCTTGAGGGAGGAAAAACTGTTTTTT. The chain employs TRBV2 and TRBJ1-4; D is ambiguous. V was pared by 6 bases and J by 8 bases, with 19 bases between. CDR1 SNHLY and CDR2 FYNNEI come from the germline V gene. The CDR3 is 15 amino acids.

V gene TRBV5-4 combines with J gene TRBJ1-2; 10 nucleotides align to TRBD1. Germline CDR1 is SGHNT and CDR2 is YYREEE (reference sequence). V gave up 3 bases and J gave up 6 bases; unmatched junction bases: 2. The CDR3 contains 13 residues. CDR3 region: CASSSGTGDGYTF. DNA of the CDR3: TGTGCCAGCAGCTCCGGGACAGGGGATGGCTACACCTTC.

V usage is TRBV12-5 and J usage is TRBJ2-5, with D perhaps TRBD1 (5 bases). Trimming pared 1 base from V and 5 bases from J, leaving 14 bases between. Per the germline V gene, CDR1 is LGHNT and CDR2 is FRNRAP. The CDR3 has 15 amino acids. This CDR3 reads CASGLERGLGETQYF. DNA of the CDR3: TGTGCTAGTGGTTTGGAAAGGGGCCTTGGGGAGACCCAGTACTTC.

The chain is built from TRBV5-6 and TRBJ2-2; D is possibly TRBD1 or TRBD2 (5 bases each). The CDR3 sequence is 16 residues long. Germline values: CDR1 SGHDT, CDR2 YYEEEE. The V and J ends lost 1 base and 7 bases respectively, with 17 bases between them. The CDR3 region has the DNA TGTGCCAGCAGCTTGTGGGATAGGGACCCTCACGGGGAGCTGTTTTTT. Amino acids: CASSLWDRDPHGELFF.

This clone was picked up a small number of times. The chain uses TRBV28 and TRBJ1-5, with TRBD1 matching 9 bases. The CDR3 contains 15 residues. V dropped 6 bases and J dropped 4; count of bases not matched to a gene: 7. Looked up from germline, CDR1 is MDHEN and CDR2 is SYDVKM. The CDR3 DNA reads as TGTGCCAGCAGCAACCGGGACAGGGCTAATCAGCCCCAGCATTTT. It specifies CASSNRDRANQPQHF.